This TCR beta chain was documented in a study of neoadjuvant anti-PD-1 for oral cavity cancer. Study context: Patients without progression got a fourth dose around day 43. General study results and limits: Pretreatment Treg/Th17 ratio correlated inversely with post-treatment tumor clonality. Each response group had just three patients in TCR analyses.

Profiled with immunoSEQ multiplex PCR; TCRdb holds only in-frame clones, not every one. The table records over 30,000 clones, about 77% of them present only once. This clone occurred a few times. The antigen is undetermined. Germline assignment: CDR1 SGHKS and CDR2 YYEKEE (reference sequence). CDR3 length equals 15 residues. Trimming stripped 0 bases from V and 1 base from J, with 8 bases between. Time point meaning: after neoadjuvant nivolumab, at surgical resection. This clonotype originated in a person between 40 and 79 years old with oral cavity squamous cell carcinoma. This rearrangement joins TRBV5-5 to TRBJ2-1; D may be TRBD1 (6 bases). The specimen comprised PBMCs, sampled after nivolumab (anti-PD-1) treatment. The CDR3 nucleotides are TGTGCCAGCAGCTTGGAAACAGGGTCCTACAATGAGCAGTTCTTC. This encodes CASSLETGSYNEQFF.